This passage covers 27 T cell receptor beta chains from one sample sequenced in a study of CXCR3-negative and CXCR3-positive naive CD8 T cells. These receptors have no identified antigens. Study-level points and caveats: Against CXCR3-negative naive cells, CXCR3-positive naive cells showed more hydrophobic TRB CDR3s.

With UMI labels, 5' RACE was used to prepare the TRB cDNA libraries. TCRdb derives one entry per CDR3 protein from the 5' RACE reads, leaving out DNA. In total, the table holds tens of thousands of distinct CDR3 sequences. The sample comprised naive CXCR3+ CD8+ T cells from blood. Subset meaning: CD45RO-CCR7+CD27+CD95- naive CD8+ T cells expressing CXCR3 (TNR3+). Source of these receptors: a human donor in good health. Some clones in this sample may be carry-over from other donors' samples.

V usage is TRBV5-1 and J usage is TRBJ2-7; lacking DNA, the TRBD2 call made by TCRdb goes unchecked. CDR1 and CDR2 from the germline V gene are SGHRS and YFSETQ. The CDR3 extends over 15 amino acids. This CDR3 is CASSYLPDSLYEQYF. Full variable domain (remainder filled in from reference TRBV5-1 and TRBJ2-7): KAGVTQTPRYLIKTRGQQVTLSCSPISGHRSVSWYQQTPGQGLQFLFEYFSETQRNKGNFPGRFSGRQFSNSRSEMNVSTLELGDSALYLCASSYLPDSLYEQYFGPGTRLTVT.

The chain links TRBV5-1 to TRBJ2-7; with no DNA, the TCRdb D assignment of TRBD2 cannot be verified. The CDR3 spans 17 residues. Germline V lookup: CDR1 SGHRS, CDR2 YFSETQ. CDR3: CASRSVAGVTSSYEQYF.

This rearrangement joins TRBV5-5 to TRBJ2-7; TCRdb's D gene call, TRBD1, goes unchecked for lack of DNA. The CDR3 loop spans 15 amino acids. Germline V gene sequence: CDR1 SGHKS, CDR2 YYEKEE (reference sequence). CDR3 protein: CASRVQGGSSYEQYF.

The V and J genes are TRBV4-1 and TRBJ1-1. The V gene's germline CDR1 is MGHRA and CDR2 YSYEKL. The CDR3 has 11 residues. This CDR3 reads CASSQGSGAFF.

This chain's CDR3 is CSVHTGETYEQYF. V usage is TRBV29-1 and J usage is TRBJ2-7; TCRdb proposes TRBD1, but this gene call is untestable without DNA. The CDR3 is 13 residues long. Germline-derived CDR1 and CDR2 are SQVTM and ANQGSEA.

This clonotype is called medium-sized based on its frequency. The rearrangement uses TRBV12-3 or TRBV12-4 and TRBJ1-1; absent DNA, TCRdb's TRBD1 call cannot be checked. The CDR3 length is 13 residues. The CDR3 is CASSLGGNTEAFF.

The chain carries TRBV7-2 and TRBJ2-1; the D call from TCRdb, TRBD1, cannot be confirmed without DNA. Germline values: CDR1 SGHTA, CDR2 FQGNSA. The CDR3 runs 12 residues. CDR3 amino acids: CASSSPGNEQFF.

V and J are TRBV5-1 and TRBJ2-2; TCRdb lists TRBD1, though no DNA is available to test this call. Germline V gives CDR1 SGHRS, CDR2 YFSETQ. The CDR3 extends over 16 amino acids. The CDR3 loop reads CASSRRVASNTGELFF.

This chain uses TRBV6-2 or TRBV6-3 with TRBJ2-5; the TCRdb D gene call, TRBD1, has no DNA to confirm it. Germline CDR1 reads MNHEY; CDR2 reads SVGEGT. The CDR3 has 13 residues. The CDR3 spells CASSYDRGQTQYF.

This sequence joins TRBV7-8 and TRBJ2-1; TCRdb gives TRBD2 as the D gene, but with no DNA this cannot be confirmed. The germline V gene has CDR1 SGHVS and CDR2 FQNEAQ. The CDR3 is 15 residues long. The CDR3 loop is CASSPGGHPSPEQFF. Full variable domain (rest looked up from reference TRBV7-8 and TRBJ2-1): GAGVSQSPRYKVAKRGQDVALRCDPISGHVSLFWYQQALGQGPEFLTYFQNEAQLDKSGLPSDRFFAERPEGSVSTLKIQRTQQEDSAVYLCASSPGGHPSPEQFFGPGTRLTVL.

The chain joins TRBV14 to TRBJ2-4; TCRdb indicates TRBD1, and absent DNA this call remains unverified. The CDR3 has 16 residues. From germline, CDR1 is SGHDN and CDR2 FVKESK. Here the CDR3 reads CASSQAGGLAKNIQYF. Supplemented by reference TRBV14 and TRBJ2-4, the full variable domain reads EAGVTQFPSHSVIEKGQTVTLRCDPISGHDNLYWYRRVMGKEIKFLLHFVKESKQDESGMPNNRFLAERTGGTYSTLKVQPAELEDSGVYFCASSQAGGLAKNIQYFGAGTRLSVL.

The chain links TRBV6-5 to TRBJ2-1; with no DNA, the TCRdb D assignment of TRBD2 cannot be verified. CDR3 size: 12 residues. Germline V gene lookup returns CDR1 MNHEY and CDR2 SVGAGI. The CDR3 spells CASGSGGNEQFF.

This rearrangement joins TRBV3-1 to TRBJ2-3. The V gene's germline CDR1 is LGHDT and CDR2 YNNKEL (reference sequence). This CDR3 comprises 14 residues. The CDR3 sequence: CASSQMAESDTQYF.

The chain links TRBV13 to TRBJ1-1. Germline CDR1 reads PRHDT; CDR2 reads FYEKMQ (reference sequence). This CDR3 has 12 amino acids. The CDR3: CASSSFSTEAFF.

The CDR3 reads CASSPLGHIRNTEAFF. The gene calls are TRBV12-3 or TRBV12-4 and TRBJ1-1; as DNA is missing, the TRBD1 call by TCRdb cannot be tested. The CDR3 length is 16 residues.

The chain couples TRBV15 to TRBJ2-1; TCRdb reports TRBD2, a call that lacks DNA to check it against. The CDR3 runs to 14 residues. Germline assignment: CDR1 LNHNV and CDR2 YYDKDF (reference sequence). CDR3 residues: CATSKGSGSYEQFF.

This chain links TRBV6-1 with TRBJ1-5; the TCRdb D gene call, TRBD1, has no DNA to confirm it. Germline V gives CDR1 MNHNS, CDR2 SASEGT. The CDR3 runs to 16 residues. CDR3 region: CASSEIPGVSNQPQHF.

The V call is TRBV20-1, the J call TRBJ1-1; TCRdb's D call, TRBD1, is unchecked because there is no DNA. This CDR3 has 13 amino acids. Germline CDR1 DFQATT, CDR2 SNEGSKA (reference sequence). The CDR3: CSARALGGTEAFF.

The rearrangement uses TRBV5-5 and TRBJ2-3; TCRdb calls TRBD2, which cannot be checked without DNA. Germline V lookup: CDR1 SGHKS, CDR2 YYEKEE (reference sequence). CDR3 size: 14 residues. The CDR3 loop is CASSPEVAGDTQYF.

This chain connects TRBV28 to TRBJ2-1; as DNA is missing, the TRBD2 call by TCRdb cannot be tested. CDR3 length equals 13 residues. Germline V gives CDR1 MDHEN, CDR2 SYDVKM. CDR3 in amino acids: CARDSGGDNEQFF.

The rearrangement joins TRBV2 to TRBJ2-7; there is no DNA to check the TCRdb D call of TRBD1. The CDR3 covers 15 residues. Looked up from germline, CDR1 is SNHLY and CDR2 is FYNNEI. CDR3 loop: CASSTTGGEADEQYF.

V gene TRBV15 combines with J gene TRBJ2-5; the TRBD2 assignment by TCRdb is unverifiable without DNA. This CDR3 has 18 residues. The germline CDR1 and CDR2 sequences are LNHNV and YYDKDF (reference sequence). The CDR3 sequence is CATSRVLGLAVDVETQYF.

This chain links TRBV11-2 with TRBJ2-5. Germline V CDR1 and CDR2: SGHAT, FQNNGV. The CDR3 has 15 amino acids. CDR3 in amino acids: CASSFGWGYQETQYF.

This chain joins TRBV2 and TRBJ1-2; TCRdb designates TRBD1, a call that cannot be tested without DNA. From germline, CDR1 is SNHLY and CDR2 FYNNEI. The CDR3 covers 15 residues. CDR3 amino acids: CASLSGTGADYGYTF.

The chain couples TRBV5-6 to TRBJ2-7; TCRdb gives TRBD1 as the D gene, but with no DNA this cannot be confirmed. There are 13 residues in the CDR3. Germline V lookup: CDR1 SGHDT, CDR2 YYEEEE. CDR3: CASRDRDSYEQYF.

This chain's CDR3 is CASSQAWTDEQFF. The rearrangement links TRBV4-2 to TRBJ2-1. Germline-derived CDR1 and CDR2 are LGHNA and YNFKEQ. CDR3 length equals 13 residues.

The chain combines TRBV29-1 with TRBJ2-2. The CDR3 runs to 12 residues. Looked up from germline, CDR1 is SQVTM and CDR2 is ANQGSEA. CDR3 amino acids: CSVAGRPGELFF.